Included here is one T cell receptor beta chain sequence, with context. Its antigen is not known. TCRdb used MiXCR to reprocess the RT-PCR reads, holding one entry per CDR3 protein. Of 450,000 to 500,000 distinct CDR3 sequences in the sample, approximately 11% were seen once. This sample is drawn from a study of response to subunit inactivated influenza vaccine. Notes on the study in general: Authors suggested seasonal influenza vaccinations each recruit few new T cells.

CDR3 size: 15 residues. V lost 2 bases and J 4 bases, leaving 12 bases between the germline ends. The source material was PBMCs from blood, sampled about 6 weeks after vaccination. J is TRBJ1-5 and V is TRBV12-3 or TRBV12-4; D possibly corresponds to TRBD1 (5 bases). The sequence derives from a man aged 45 to 65 who received an inactivated influenza vaccine. As DNA, the CDR3 is TGTGCCAGCAGTTTAAGGGGTGTGGGAAATCAGCCCCAGCATTTT. This encodes CASSLRGVGNQPQHF.